This T cell receptor (beta chain) derives from a study of T cell responses to AZD1222 COVID-19 vaccine. Overall study context: Analyses pooled second doses at about 4 or about 12 weeks.

Broader study findings: Repertoire sampling was restricted to post-peak T cell response timepoints.

Sequencing was performed with immunoSEQ multiplex PCR; in TCRdb, only in-frame clones are kept and a portion is missing. The sample includes 100,000 or so clones, 70% to 90% of them seen just once. About this clone itself: Antigen: not known.

V lost 5 bases and J 7 bases, leaving 17 bases between the germline ends. CDR3 length: 14 amino acids. Looked up from germline, CDR1 is SEHNR and CDR2 is FQNEAQ (reference sequence). This clonotype was sampled from an adult in good health. The chain combines TRBV7-9 with TRBJ1-1; the D gene is possibly TRBD1 (6 bases). The source material was peripheral blood, sampled on day 0 of AZD1222 vaccination. In DNA, the CDR3 is TGTGCCAGCAGCACGCGGACTGGGGGCATTGAAGCTTTCTTT. This gives the protein CASSTRTGGIEAFF. Complete variable domain (other parts from reference TRBV7-9 and TRBJ1-1): DTGVSQNPRHKITKRGQNVTFRCDPISEHNRLYWYRQTLGQGPEFLTYFQNEAQLEKSRLLSDRFSAERPKGSFSTLEIQRTEQGDSAMYLCASSTRTGGIEAFFGQGTRLTVV.